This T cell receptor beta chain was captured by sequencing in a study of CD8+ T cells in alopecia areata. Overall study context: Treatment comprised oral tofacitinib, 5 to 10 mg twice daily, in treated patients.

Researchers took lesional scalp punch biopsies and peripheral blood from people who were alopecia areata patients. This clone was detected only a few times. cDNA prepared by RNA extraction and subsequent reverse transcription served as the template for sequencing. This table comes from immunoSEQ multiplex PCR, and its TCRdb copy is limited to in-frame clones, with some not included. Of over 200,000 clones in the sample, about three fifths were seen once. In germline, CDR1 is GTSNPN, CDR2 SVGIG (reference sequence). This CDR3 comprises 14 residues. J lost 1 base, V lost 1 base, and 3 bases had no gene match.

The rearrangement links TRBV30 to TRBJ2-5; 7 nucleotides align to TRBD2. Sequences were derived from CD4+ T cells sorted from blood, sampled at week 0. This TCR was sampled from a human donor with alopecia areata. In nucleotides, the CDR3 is TGTGCCTGGAGTGCCGCGGGAGTCCAAGAGACCCAGTACTTC. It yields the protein CAWSAAGVQETQYF.